Each of the 6 T cell receptor beta chains below was sequenced from the same sample in a study of T-cell reconstitution after alpha-beta-depleted transplantation in children. The library targeted TCRbeta and was prepared with unique molecular identifiers. TCRdb itself ran the PCR reads through MiXCR, one entry per CDR3 protein. The sample carries some 200,000 distinct CDR3 sequences, roughly 10% recorded once. The starting material was PBMCs, obtained before TCRalphabeta/CD19-depleted stem cell transplant. The receptor source for this set is a child under two years old with acute myeloid leukemia, due to receive a stem cell transplant.

The table lists this clonotype with many counts. This rearrangement joins TRBV5-1 to TRBJ2-1; 9 nucleotides line up with TRBD2. Germline trimming cut 4 bases from V and 5 bases from J; bases unmatched to any gene: 4. The CDR3 loop spans 14 amino acids. Germline-derived CDR1 and CDR2 are SGHRS and YFSETQ. The CDR3 region is CASSRVAGDNEQFF. DNA of the CDR3: TGCGCCAGCAGCAGGGTAGCGGGAGACAATGAGCAGTTCTTC.

This clonotype was counted only a few times. The chain uses TRBV24-1 and TRBJ2-2; 10 bases align to TRBD1. In germline, CDR1 is KGHDR, CDR2 SFDVKD. V shed 3 bases and J 4 bases; nucleotides not matched to a gene: 4. This CDR3 comprises 16 residues. CDR3 protein: CATSDATGGFTGELFF. The CDR3 bases are TGTGCCACCAGTGATGCGACAGGGGGCTTCACCGGGGAGCTGTTTTTT.

This clonotype came up many times. The V gene is TRBV6-6, the J gene TRBJ2-1; no reliable D call. The CDR3 is 11 residues long. Germline V gene sequence: CDR1 MNHNY, CDR2 SVGAGI (reference sequence). Deletions cut 3 bases from V and 7 bases from J, with 4 bases between. CDR3 region: CASSYENEQFF. Here the CDR3 DNA reads TGTGCCAGCAGTTATGAGAATGAGCAGTTCTTC.

This clonotype has a count of ten or more. The rearrangement uses TRBV29-1 and TRBJ1-5, with a weak D call TRBD1 (6 bases). CDR3 size: 12 residues. V gave up 4 bases and J gave up 3 bases, with 7 bases separating them. Germline V CDR1 and CDR2: SQVTM, ANQGSEA. The DNA for the CDR3 is TGCAGCGTTGGGGGACACAATCAGCCCCAGCATTTT. It translates to CSVGGHNQPQHF.

This chain joins TRBV29-1 and TRBJ2-1; TRBD1 matches at 10 bases. The V segment lost 5 bases and the J segment 9 bases; nucleotides outside the gene matches: 7. This CDR3 is built from 13 residues. Germline CDR1 and CDR2: SQVTM and ANQGSEA. The CDR3 DNA reads TGCAGCGTTCTAGGACAGGGGGGAGGTGAGCAGTTCTTC. As protein: CSVLGQGGGEQFF.

This clonotype has ten or more counts. This chain connects TRBV7-2 to TRBJ2-2, with 9 bases lining up with TRBD2. The J segment lost 1 base and the V segment lost 5 bases, leaving 11 bases of the junction unmatched. Germline V gives CDR1 SGHTA, CDR2 FQGNSA. This CDR3 is built from 18 residues. CDR3 protein: CASSLYSGRLRNTGELFF. CDR3 DNA: TGTGCCAGCAGCCTCTATAGCGGGAGACTAAGGAACACCGGGGAGCTGTTTTTT. Drawing the rest from reference TRBV7-2 and TRBJ2-2, the complete variable domain is GAGVSQSPSNKVTEKGKDVELRCDPISGHTALYWYRQSLGQGLEFLIYFQGNSAPDKSGLPSDRFSAERTGGSVSTLTIQRTQQEDSAVYLCASSLYSGRLRNTGELFFGEGSRLTVL.